This T cell receptor beta chain is drawn from a study of blood T cell repertoires in COVID-19 (dated by TCRdb to about 2020). Describing the broader study: Samples from collaborators originated in the United States, Italy and Spain and spanned both the acute and convalescent phases of COVID-19. The samples were drawn from two sources: the first 160 participants of the ongoing ImmuneRACE study, and 1,200 or so subjects contributed by 6 global collaborators. Sample metadata almost always included a de-identified subject ID, COVID-19 status, age in years and sex. The material from the prospective study consisted of cDNA or gDNA derived from T cells, B-cell-depleted T cells, or PBMCs. The repertoires were released in a freely available public database meant as a resource for research on the immune response to SARS-CoV-2. Where available, HLA class I and class II types were taken from metadata supplied by the sample provider and were not determined by assay-based typing. Subjects who had been exposed to COVID-19, were actively infected with it, or had recovered from it provided the deeply sampled blood TCRbeta repertoires that made up the dataset. Overall study results and their limits: Clinical and demographic metadata were provided uncurated, with the amount varying by source and participant.

TCRbeta CDR3 regions were amplified from genomic DNA by means of the immunoSEQ Assay, a bias-controlled multiplex PCR. In the original analysis: Within the assay, amplification of reference gene primers was used to estimate how many nucleated cells each sample contained. To quantify the absolute abundance of each unique TCRbeta CDR3 rearrangement, sequence reads were collapsed and filtered. Productive Simpson clonality was computed per sample as the square root of Simpson's diversity index over productive rearrangements. TCRdb obtained this table from immuneACCESS and retained in-frame rearrangements with V and J assigned. These tables miss some clones; where compared with another copy, unresolved V genes account for less than half of the shortfall, and the remainder is unexplained. V and J calls and clone size are copied from that table; D and trimming were computed from the DNA. The sample contains about 190,000 clones, more than 70% of them found a single time. 2.8% of the sample rests with the top ten.

Each collaborating institution followed its own protocols to collect whole blood in K2EDTA tubes. For TCRbeta analysis, collaborators shipped samples in one of three forms: frozen whole blood, isolated PBMCs, or DNA extracted from either of those sample types. Unmatched junction bases come to 13, with V trimmed by 5 bases and J by 4 bases. CDR1 is given as SGHNT and CDR2 as YYREEE, both from the germline V gene (reference sequence). From its cysteine to its phenylalanine, the CDR3 spans 17 amino acids. Only the CDR3 part of the read is kept: 51 bases, read in frame from the first base. Note on this clone: The clone's antigen remains unknown. Base qualities are not recorded, but no much larger clone differs from it by a single base.

Material: peripheral blood. Recombination joined TRBV5-4 with TRBJ2-1, with TRBD1 identical over 9 junction bases. The receptor was isolated from a woman older than 75 with active or convalescent COVID-19. The sequenced DNA: TGTGCCAGCAGTCACCGGGCCGGGACAGGGACTTACAATGAGCAGTTCTTC. Its translation is CASSHRAGTGTYNEQFF.